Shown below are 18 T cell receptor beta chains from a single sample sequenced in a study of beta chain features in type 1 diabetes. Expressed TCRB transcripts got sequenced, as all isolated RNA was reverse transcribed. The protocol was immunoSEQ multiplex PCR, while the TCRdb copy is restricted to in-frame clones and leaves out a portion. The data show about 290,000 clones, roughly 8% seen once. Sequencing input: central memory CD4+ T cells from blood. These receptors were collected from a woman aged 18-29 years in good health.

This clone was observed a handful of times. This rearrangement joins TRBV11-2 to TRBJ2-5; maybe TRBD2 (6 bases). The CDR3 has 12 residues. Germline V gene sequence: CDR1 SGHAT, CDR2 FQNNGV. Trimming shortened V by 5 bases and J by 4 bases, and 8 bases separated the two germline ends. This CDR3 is CASSVGRETQYF. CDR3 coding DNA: TGTGCCAGCAGCGTCGGGAGAGAGACCCAGTACTTC.

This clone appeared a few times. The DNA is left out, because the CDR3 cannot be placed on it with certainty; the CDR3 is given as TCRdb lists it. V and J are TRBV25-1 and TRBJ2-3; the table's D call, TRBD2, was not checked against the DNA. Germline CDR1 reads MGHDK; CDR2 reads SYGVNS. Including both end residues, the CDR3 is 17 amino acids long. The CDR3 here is CASSSGTSNFGPDTQYF.

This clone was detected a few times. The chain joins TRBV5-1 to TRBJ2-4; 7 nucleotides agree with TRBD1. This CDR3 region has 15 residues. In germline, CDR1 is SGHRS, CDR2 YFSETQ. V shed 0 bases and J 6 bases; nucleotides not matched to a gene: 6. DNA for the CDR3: TGCGCCAGCAGCTTGGCCTTACAGGGGTCAAACATTCAGTACTTC. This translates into CASSLALQGSNIQYF.

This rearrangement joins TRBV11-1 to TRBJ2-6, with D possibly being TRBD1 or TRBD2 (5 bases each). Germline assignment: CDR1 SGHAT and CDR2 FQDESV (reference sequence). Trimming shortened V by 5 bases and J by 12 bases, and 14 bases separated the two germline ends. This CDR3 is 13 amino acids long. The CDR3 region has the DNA TGTGCCAGCAGCGGGGGAGTCTACGGCGTCCTGACTTTC. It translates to CASSGGVYGVLTF. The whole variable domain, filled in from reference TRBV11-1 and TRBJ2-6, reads EAEVAQSPRYKITEKSQAVAFWCDPISGHATLYWYRQILGQGPELLVQFQDESVVDDSQLPKDRFSAERLKGVDSTLKIQPAELGDSAMYLCASSGGVYGVLTFGAGSRLTVL.

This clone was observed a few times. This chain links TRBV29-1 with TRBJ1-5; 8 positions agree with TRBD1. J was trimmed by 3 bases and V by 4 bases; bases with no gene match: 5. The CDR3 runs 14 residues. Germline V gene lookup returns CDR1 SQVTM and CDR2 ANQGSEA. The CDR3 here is CSVGTGLDNQPQHF. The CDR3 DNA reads TGCAGCGTTGGGACAGGGTTGGACAATCAGCCCCAGCATTTT.

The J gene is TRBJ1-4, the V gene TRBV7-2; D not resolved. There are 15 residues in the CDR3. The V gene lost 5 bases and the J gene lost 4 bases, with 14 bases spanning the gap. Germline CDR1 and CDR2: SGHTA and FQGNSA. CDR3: CASSLTYDVNEKLFF. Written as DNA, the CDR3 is TGTGCCAGCAGCCTAACATATGATGTTAATGAAAAACTGTTTTTT.

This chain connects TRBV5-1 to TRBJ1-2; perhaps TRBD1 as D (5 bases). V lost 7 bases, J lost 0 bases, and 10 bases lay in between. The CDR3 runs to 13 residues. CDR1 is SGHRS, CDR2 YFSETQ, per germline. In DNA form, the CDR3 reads TGCGCCAGCGGGACCTCGTCTAACTATGGCTACACCTTC. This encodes CASGTSSNYGYTF.

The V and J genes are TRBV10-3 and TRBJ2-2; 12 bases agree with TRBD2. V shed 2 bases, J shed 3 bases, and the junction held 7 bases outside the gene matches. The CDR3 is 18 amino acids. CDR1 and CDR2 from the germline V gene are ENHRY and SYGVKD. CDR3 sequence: CAISEQALAGGYTGELFF. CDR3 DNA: TGTGCCATCAGTGAGCAGGCACTAGCGGGAGGTTACACCGGGGAGCTGTTTTTT.

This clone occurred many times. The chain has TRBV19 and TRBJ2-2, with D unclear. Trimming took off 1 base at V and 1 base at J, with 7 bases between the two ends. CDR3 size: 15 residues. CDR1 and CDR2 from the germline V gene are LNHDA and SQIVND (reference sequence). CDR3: CASSIVAGNTGELFF. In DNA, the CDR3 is TGTGCCAGTAGTATAGTGGCAGGGAACACCGGGGAGCTGTTTTTT.

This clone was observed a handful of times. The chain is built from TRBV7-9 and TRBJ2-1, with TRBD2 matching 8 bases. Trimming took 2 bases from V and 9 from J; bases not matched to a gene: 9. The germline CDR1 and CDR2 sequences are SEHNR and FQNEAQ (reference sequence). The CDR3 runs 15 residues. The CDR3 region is CASSLTTGTRTEQFF. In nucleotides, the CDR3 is TGTGCCAGCAGCTTAACTACCGGGACTAGGACTGAGCAGTTCTTC.

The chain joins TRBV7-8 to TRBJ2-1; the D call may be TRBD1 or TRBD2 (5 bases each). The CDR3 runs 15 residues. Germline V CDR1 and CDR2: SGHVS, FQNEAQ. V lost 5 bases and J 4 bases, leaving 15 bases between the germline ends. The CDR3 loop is CASSLSGTPYNEQFF. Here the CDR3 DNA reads TGTGCCAGCAGCCTATCCGGGACGCCGTACAATGAGCAGTTCTTC.

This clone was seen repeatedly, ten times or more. DNA of the CDR3: TGTGCCAGCAGCTTAGGGTCCATGACCCAGTACTTC. It translates to CASSLGSMTQYF. The rearrangement links TRBV7-6 to TRBJ2-5, with no clear D. The CDR3 is 12 amino acids. Germline lookup yields CDR1 SGHVS and CDR2 FNYEAQ. The V gene lost 1 base and the J gene lost 7 bases, with 7 bases spanning the gap.

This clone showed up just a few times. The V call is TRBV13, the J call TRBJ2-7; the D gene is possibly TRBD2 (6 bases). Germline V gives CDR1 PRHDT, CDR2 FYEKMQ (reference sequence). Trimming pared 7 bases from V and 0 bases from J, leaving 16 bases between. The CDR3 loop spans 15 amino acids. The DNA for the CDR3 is TGTGCCAGCACCCTCGGCGGGGCAAGCTCCTACGAGCAGTACTTC. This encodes CASTLGGASSYEQYF.

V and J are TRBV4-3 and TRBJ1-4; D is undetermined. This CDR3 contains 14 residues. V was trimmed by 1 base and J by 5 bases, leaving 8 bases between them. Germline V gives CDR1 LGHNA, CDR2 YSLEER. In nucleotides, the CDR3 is TGCGCCAGCAGCCAAGGGTCTATCAATGAAAAACTGTTTTTT. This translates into CASSQGSINEKLFF.

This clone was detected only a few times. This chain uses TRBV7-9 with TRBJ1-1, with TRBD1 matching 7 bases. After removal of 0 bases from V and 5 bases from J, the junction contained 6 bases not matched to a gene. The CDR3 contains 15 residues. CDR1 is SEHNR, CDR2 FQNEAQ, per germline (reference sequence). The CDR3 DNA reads TGTGCCAGCAGCTTAGCCTCCTCAGGGGGGACTGAAGCTTTCTTT. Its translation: CASSLASSGGTEAFF.

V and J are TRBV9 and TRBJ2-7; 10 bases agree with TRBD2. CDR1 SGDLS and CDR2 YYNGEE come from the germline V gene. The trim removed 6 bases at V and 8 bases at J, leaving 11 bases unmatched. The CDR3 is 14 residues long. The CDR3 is CASTPGLAPNQQYF. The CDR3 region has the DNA TGTGCCAGCACTCCGGGACTAGCGCCCAACCAGCAGTACTTC.

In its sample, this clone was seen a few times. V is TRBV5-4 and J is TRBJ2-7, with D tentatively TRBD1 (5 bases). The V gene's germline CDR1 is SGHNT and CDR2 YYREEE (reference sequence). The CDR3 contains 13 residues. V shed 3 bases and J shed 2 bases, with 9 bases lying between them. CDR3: CASSSRQTYEQYF. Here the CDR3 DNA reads TGTGCCAGCAGCTCTCGACAGACCTACGAGCAGTACTTC.

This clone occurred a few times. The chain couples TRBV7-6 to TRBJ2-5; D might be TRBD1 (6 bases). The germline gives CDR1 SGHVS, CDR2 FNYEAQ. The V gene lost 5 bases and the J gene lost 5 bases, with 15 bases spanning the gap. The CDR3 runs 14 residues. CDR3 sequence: CASSTRGSGETQYF. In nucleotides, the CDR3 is TGTGCCAGCAGCACCAGGGGATCGGGCGAGACCCAGTACTTC.